Here is one TCR beta chain with its context. Its specificity is unknown. The CDR3 is 14 residues long. V lost 9 bases, J lost 6 bases, and 7 bases stayed unmatched. Germline loops: CDR1 LGHNT, CDR2 FRNRAP. Healthy bone marrow donors formed the donor group. Primers included in the PCR were 60 Vbeta and 13 Jbeta primers. Sequencing used immunoSEQ multiplex PCR; TCRdb keeps in-frame clones, though not all of them. Among about 200,000 clones listed, 75% to 90% were seen once. The data were obtained in a study of cytomegalovirus exposure and HLA in healthy donors. Whole-study results and caveats: From TCR beta sequences, most subjects' HLA-A and HLA-B alleles were reportedly predicted accurately. Some V segments (TRBV6-2 and TRBV6-3 among them) were excluded as indistinguishable.

Sequenced input: PBMCs. The receptor was derived from a man between 25 and 39 years old in good health and CMV-seronegative. The rearrangement uses TRBV12-5 and TRBJ2-2, with 10 bases identical to TRBD2. DNA of the CDR3: TGTGCTAGCCTTAGCGGGAGGATTGCCGGGGAGCTGTTTTTT. Translating it yields CASLSGRIAGELFF.